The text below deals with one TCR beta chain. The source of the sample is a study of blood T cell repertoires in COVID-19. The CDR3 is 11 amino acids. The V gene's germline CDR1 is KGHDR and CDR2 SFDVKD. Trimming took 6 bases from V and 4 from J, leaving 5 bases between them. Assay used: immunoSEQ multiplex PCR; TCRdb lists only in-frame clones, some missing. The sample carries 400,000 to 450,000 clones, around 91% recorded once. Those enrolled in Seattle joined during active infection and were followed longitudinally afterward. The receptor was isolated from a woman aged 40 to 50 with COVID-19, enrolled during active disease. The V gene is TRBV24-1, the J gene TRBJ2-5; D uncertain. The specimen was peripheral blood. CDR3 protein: CATSSGETQYF. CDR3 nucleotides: TGTGCCACCAGTTCGGGAGAGACCCAGTACTTC.